This T cell receptor (beta chain) was identified in a study of CD8+CD57+ T cells in acquired aplastic anemia. Across the study: Sorted CD4+ and CD8+ cells gave an average of approximately 3.1 ug of DNA. Findings and caveats of the study: The study found no significant CD8+ Simpson's diversity difference between patients and controls.

The TCR beta profiling, which covered VDJ combination and CDR3 sequence, was carried out using genomic DNA as the template. Via MiXCR, TCRdb re-called the reads, giving one row per CDR3 protein. The sample shows about 220,000 distinct CDR3 sequences, 34% of them seen only once. This clonotype was detected many times. Antigen: not known. V lost 2 bases and J lost 7, with 11 bases in between. The CDR3 extends over 14 amino acids. The germline CDR1 and CDR2 sequences are SGHTA and FQGNSA. Material for sequencing was sorted CD4+, CD8+, or CD8+CD57+ T cells (not recorded which) from PBMCs. The V call is TRBV7-2, the J call TRBJ2-2; D ambiguous. The clonotype was recovered from a human donor in good health, serving as a control. The DNA for the CDR3 is TGTGCCAGCAGCTTACTCGGTAGAGGCGGGGAGCTGTTTTTT. Amino acids: CASSLLGRGGELFF.